Listed below are T cell receptor beta chains from one sample, sequenced in a study of glioma-infiltrating T cells. A single record per CDR3 protein comes from TCRdb applying MiXCR to the multiplex PCR reads. This table has around 190,000 distinct CDR3 sequences, approximately 30% appearing once. Sequenced: glioma tissue, nonneoplastic brain tissue, or PBMCs (not recorded which). The receptors derive from a human donor with low-grade glioma or glioblastoma, undergoing nonglioma brain surgery, or in good health (not recorded which). Both conserved end residues are part of each CDR3. Fields, in order: clone size, J gene, V gene, D gene, CDR3 DNA, CDR3 protein. D genes are given only for firm matches. Not all rows give a size; the values are once, few, many and, for expanded clones, a class.

>many|TRBJ1-1|TRBV11-2|TRBD1
TGTGCCAGCAGCCGGGACAGGTTGACCACTGAAGCTTTCTTT
CASSRDRLTTEAFF
>few|TRBJ2-2|TRBV29-1|TRBD1
TGCAGCGTTGGGGACAGGCAAAACACCGGGGAGCTGTTTTTT
CSVGDRQNTGELFF
>few|TRBJ2-7|TRBV4-3|NA
TGCGCCAGCAGCCAAGATCTCCAGTCGCCGTACGAGCAGTACTTC
CASSQDLQSPYEQYF
>NA|TRBJ1-3|TRBV3-1|TRBD1
TGTGCCAGCAGCCCCCAGGGGGCTGGAAACACCATATATTTT
CASSPQGAGNTIYF
>many|TRBJ2-7|TRBV7-2|NA
TGTGCCAGCAGCCACTATACCTCCCCATACGAGCAGTACTTC
CASSHYTSPYEQYF
>many|TRBJ2-3|TRBV7-2|NA
TGTGCCAGCAGCTTATATGTGGGCGGGGGCAACACAGATACGCAGTATTTT
CASSLYVGGGNTDTQYF
>NA|TRBJ2-6|TRBV7-2|TRBD1
TGTGCCAGCAGCCCGCCGAGGGGGCGCAAGGAGCGGCAGAGCTCTAGGGCCAACGTCCTGACTTTC
CASSPPRGRKERQSSRANVLTF
>many|TRBJ2-1|TRBV4-1|NA
TGCGCCAGCAGCCGACCGGGGGATGAGCAGTTCTTC
CASSRPGDEQFF
>NA|TRBJ2-7|TRBV3-1|TRBD2
TGTGCCAGCAGCCAATGGACTAGTCTGGCCTACGAGCAGTACTTC
CASSQWTSLAYEQYF
>NA|TRBJ1-1|TRBV5-5|NA
TGTGCCAGCAGCTTGAGCCACGGGAACACTGAAGCTTTCTTT
CASSLSHGNTEAFF
>many|TRBJ2-1|TRBV12-3/TRBV12-4|TRBD2
TGTGCCAGCAGTAGCGGGAGGGCTAGAATTGAGCAGTTCTTC
CASSSGRARIEQFF
>many|TRBJ1-3|TRBV20-1|NA
TGCAGTGCTAGAGATCCCCGAGGACCTGGAAACACCATATATTTT
CSARDPRGPGNTIYF
>NA|TRBJ2-5|TRBV6-6|NA
TGTGCCAGCAGTTACTCCCTGGGAAGGGAGACCCAGTACTTC
CASSYSLGRETQYF
>many|TRBJ2-7|TRBV27|TRBD1
TGTGCCAGCAGTTTAGGGACAGGGGCATACGAGCAGTACTTC
CASSLGTGAYEQYF
>few|TRBJ2-7|TRBV13|NA
TGTGCCAGCAGCCCCGACAGAGGGTTTTCCGAGCAGTACTTC
CASSPDRGFSEQYF
>NA|TRBJ2-7|TRBV12-3/TRBV12-4|NA
TGTGCCAGCAGTTTTGACTCGGCGGGTCATTCCTACGAGCAGTACTTC
CASSFDSAGHSYEQYF
>NA|TRBJ2-3|TRBV6-1|TRBD2
TGTGCCAGCAAAGGGACTAGCGGTGGGACAGATACGCAGTATTTT
CASKGTSGGTDTQYF
>many|TRBJ2-6|TRBV25-1|NA
TGTGCCAGCAGTGGGGGTCGGTCCTCTGGGGCCAACGTCCTGACTTTC
CASSGGRSSGANVLTF
>NA|TRBJ2-1|TRBV20-1|TRBD1
TGCAGTGCCAGCAGCTGGACAGGGATCTCCTACAATGAGCAGTTCTTC
CSASSWTGISYNEQFF
>few|TRBJ2-5|TRBV5-1|NA
TGCGCCAGCAGCTTTTCCGGGATGCAAGAAACCCAGTACTTC
CASSFSGMQETQYF
>few|TRBJ1-5|TRBV19|NA
TGTGCCAGTAGCCCATATCGGGGCTCGGATAGCAATCAGCCCCAGCATTTT
CASSPYRGSDSNQPQHF
>many|TRBJ2-7|TRBV4-1|TRBD2
TGCGCCAGCAGCCAAGTCGAGCGGGACGAGCGGTACTTC
CASSQVERDERYF
>few|TRBJ1-1|TRBV12-3/TRBV12-4|NA
TGTGCCAGCAGTTACGGCCTGGGGTTGGAAGCTTTCTTT
CASSYGLGLEAFF
>NA|TRBJ1-5|TRBV27|NA
TGTGCCAGCAGTTTAACATGGCTGAATCAGCCCCAGCATTTT
CASSLTWLNQPQHF
>NA|TRBJ2-7|TRBV4-2|NA
TGTGCCAGCAGCCAAGATCTTGACTCCTACGAGCAGTACTTC
CASSQDLDSYEQYF
>few|TRBJ2-2|TRBV12-3/TRBV12-4|NA
TGTGCCAGCAGTCCCTGGACTACCCAGAGTAGAGTCGGGGAGCTGTTTTTT
CASSPWTTQSRVGELFF
>NA|TRBJ2-7|TRBV7-6|TRBD2
TGTGCCAGCAGCTTAGCAGGACTAGCGAGAACCTACGAGCAGTACTTC
CASSLAGLARTYEQYF
>NA|TRBJ2-6|TRBV15|NA
TGTGCCACCAGCAGACTGAGGGACTCCCGGTCAGGCTCTGGGGCCAACGTCCTGACTTTC
CATSRLRDSRSGSGANVLTF
>many|TRBJ2-1|TRBV7-3|NA
TGTGCCAGCAGCTTAGGCAGAAGACCCTACAATGAGCAGTTCTTC
CASSLGRRPYNEQFF
>NA|TRBJ2-3|TRBV29-1|TRBD2
TGCAGCGTTGGAGGGACTAGCGGGAGGGCCACTACGCAGTATTTT
CSVGGTSGRATTQYF
>NA|TRBJ1-5|TRBV29-1|TRBD1
TGCAGCGTAACTTCCGCCGGGACAGGGCTTAATCAGCCCCAGCATTTT
CSVTSAGTGLNQPQHF
>few|TRBJ1-1|TRBV30|NA
TGTGCCTGGAGTGTAGGCAGGGGCCTGGAAGCTTTCTTT
CAWSVGRGLEAFF
>many|TRBJ1-1|TRBV18|NA
TGTGCCAGCTCACCATTCAGGGTAGATACAGCCGCTGAAGCTTTCTTT
CASSPFRVDTAAEAFF
>many|TRBJ1-1|TRBV7-2|NA
TGTGCCAGCAGCTTAGATTCGCGCAGGGGCACTGAAGCTTTCTTT
CASSLDSRRGTEAFF
>few|TRBJ2-1|TRBV5-5|NA
TGTGCCAGCCAATTCCACAGGGCGGACTCCTACAATGAGCAGTTCTTC
CASQFHRADSYNEQFF
>many|TRBJ1-4|TRBV20-1|NA
TGCAGTGCTGGGGTTAGTACCGAGGAAAAACTGTTTTTT
CSAGVSTEEKLFF
>NA|TRBJ1-4|TRBV4-1|NA
TGCGCCAGCAGCCAAGGGACAGTAGCAACTAATGAAAAACTGTTGTTT
CASSQGTVATNEKLLF
>many|TRBJ1-2|TRBV10-3|NA
TGTGCCATCAGTGTTCCCGCGGAGGGCTACACCTTC
CAISVPAEGYTF
>many|TRBJ2-1|TRBV27|TRBD2
TGTGCCAGCAGCCTAATACTAGCGGGAGGGTACTCCTACAATGAGCAGTTCTTC
CASSLILAGGYSYNEQFF
>NA|TRBJ2-5|TRBV10-3|NA
TGTGCCATCAGTGAGTCGATGCTTCCGGGGATTACGGAGACCCAGTACTTC
CAISESMLPGITETQYF
>few|TRBJ2-7|TRBV12-3/TRBV12-4|NA
TGTGCCAGCAGCCTTTCGAGAGGCTGGGACGAGCAGTACTTC
CASSLSRGWDEQYF
>NA|TRBJ1-1|TRBV9|TRBD1
TGTGCCAGCAGCGGGCAGGGGGCGAGAACTGAAGCTTTCTTT
CASSGQGARTEAFF
>many|TRBJ2-3|TRBV28|NA
TGTGCCAGCAGTCTCGTAGGGGGGGATACGCAGTATTTT
CASSLVGGDTQYF
>NA|TRBJ1-5|TRBV28|NA
TGTGCCATCACTTTTACGGCCTCAACCTCAAATCAGCCCCAGCATTTT
CAITFTASTSNQPQHF
>many|TRBJ2-5|TRBV6-1|TRBD2
TGTGCCAGCAGGCCCGTCCGTTTCGGGGGGGGGCATCGAGAGACCCAGTACTTC
CASRPVRFGGGHRETQYF
>many|TRBJ2-3|TRBV5-1|NA
TGCGCCAGCAGCTTGGTTGGGGGAGACTACACAGATACGCAGTATTTT
CASSLVGGDYTDTQYF
>few|TRBJ1-2|TRBV29-1|TRBD1
TGCAGCGTTGACTGGACAGGTCCGGATGGCTACACCTTC
CSVDWTGPDGYTF
>NA|TRBJ2-7|TRBV28|TRBD2
TGTGCCAGCAGTTACCCTGTCGGGGGGGGCCCTTCCTACAATGAGCAGTACTTC
CASSYPVGGGPSYNEQYF
>NA|TRBJ2-5|TRBV7-2|NA
TGTGCCTGCATCTTTCTTCCTCTTCAGACCCAGTACTTC
CACIFLPLQTQYF
>once|TRBJ2-3|TRBV6-2/TRBV6-3|NA
TGTGCCAGTCGGCAGGGGTACTTCACAGATACGCAGTATTTT
CASRQGYFTDTQYF
>many|TRBJ2-3|TRBV7-2|TRBD2
TGTGCCAGCCAGAGACTAGCGGGAGGACTCACAGATACGCAGTATTTT
CASQRLAGGLTDTQYF
>once|TRBJ2-7|TRBV7-2|NA
TGTGCCAGCAGCGACGGACGGGTACACTCCTACGAGCAGTACTTC
CASSDGRVHSYEQYF
>many|TRBJ1-1|TRBV6-1|NA
TGTGCCAGCAGAAGCCATATCGGGGGCGAGTCTGAAGCTTTCTTT
CASRSHIGGESEAFF
>many|TRBJ1-2|TRBV20-1|TRBD1
TGCAGTGCTAGCGGACAGGGCGGGAGCTATGGCTACACCTTC
CSASGQGGSYGYTF
>many|TRBJ2-7|TRBV4-1|NA
TGCGCCAGCAGCCAAGATCGAGGTCGCTACGAGCAGTACTTC
CASSQDRGRYEQYF
>NA|TRBJ1-1|TRBV4-3|NA
TGCGCCAGCAGCCCCGCCTGGGGGGGCTACACTGAAGCTTTCTTC
CASSPAWGGYTEAFF
>many|TRBJ2-5|TRBV7-9|NA
TGTGCCAGCAGCTCCCTTCGGAACCAAGAGACCCAGTACTTC
CASSSLRNQETQYF
>many|TRBJ2-3|TRBV24-1|NA
TGTGCCACCAGTGATTTCGCGACTGGAGATACGCAGTATTTT
CATSDFATGDTQYF